These 6 T cell receptor beta chains were sequenced from one sample in a study of T cell responses to AZD1222 COVID-19 vaccine. The protocol was immunoSEQ multiplex PCR, while the TCRdb copy is restricted to in-frame clones and leaves out a portion. The table records roughly 100,000 clones, 86% of them present only once. Sample: peripheral blood, taken on day 0 of AZD1222 vaccination. The receptor source for this set is an adult in good health.

This chain uses TRBV9 with TRBJ2-6; D is unclear. The V gene lost 3 bases and the J gene lost 0 bases, with 13 bases spanning the gap. This CDR3 region has 17 residues. Germline V gene data show CDR1 as SGDLS and CDR2 as YYNGEE. The CDR3 DNA reads TGTGCCAGCAGCGAGGCCCCCGTGAGCTCTGGGGCCAACGTCCTGACTTTC. Amino acids: CASSEAPVSSGANVLTF.

V usage is TRBV5-1 and J usage is TRBJ2-2; 9 nucleotides align to TRBD1. Germline CDR1 SGHRS, CDR2 YFSETQ. The CDR3 totals 17 residues. J was trimmed by 4 bases and V by 3 bases; bases with no gene match: 10. The CDR3: CASSSRDRVTGTGELFF. The DNA of the CDR3 is TGCGCCAGCAGCTCCCGGGACAGGGTAACGGGCACCGGGGAGCTGTTTTTT.

This clone was picked up a small number of times. This chain connects TRBV28 to TRBJ1-2; a weak D match, TRBD1 (6 bases). The CDR3 loop spans 16 amino acids. Trimming pared 7 bases from V and 4 bases from J, leaving 22 bases between. CDR1 and CDR2 (germline): MDHEN, SYDVKM. CDR3 residues: CASTPGGTTSTYGYTF. The CDR3 DNA reads TGTGCCAGCACCCCCGGCGGGACAACGTCTACCTATGGCTACACCTTC.

The V and J genes are TRBV4-2 and TRBJ1-1; D may be TRBD1 (5 bases). The length of the CDR3 is 15 residues. Germline CDR1 LGHNA, CDR2 YNFKEQ. V lost 0 bases, J lost 2 bases, and 10 bases lay in between. The DNA for the CDR3 is TGTGCCAGCAGCCAAGAGGGGCAACGCAACACTGAAGCTTTCTTT. Translation gives CASSQEGQRNTEAFF.

This clone was observed once. The rearrangement links TRBV4-3 to TRBJ1-2, with 10 bases that match TRBD1. V was clipped by 5 bases and J by 7 bases; unmatched bases: 10. This CDR3 region has 15 residues. Germline lookup yields CDR1 LGHNA and CDR2 YSLEER. The CDR3 loop is CASSMTGGASVGYTF. CDR3 sequence (DNA): TGCGCCAGCAGCATGACAGGGGGCGCGTCCGTTGGCTACACCTTC.

This clone was detected once. The chain couples TRBV7-8 to TRBJ2-7, with D perhaps TRBD1 (5 bases). V lost 1 base, J lost 0 bases, and 10 bases lay in between. This CDR3 spans 15 amino acids. The V gene's germline CDR1 is SGHVS and CDR2 FQNEAQ. The CDR3 spells CASSLEGLSSYEQYF. DNA for the CDR3: TGTGCCAGCAGCTTAGAGGGGCTAAGCTCCTACGAGCAGTACTTC. Complete variable domain (other parts from reference TRBV7-8 and TRBJ2-7): GAGVSQSPRYKVAKRGQDVALRCDPISGHVSLFWYQQALGQGPEFLTYFQNEAQLDKSGLPSDRFFAERPEGSVSTLKIQRTQQEDSAVYLCASSLEGLSSYEQYFGPGTRLTVT.